This TCR beta chain was identified in a study of cytomegalovirus exposure and HLA in healthy donors. Study-level information: Caucasian-associated ancestry cluster membership applied to 75% to 85% of 300 to 450 genotyped donors. Points from the study as a whole: It was likely that a cluster of highly shared sequence variants was a sequencing artifact. Later on, a genetic analysis was performed. It linked a missense variant in DCLRE1C with V- and J-gene trimming of TCR beta.

Donors likely had unrecorded immune exposures despite being nominally healthy when sampled. The sample holds a few counts of this clone. Its specificity is not known. The PCR had 60 Vbeta and 13 Jbeta primers. The method was immunoSEQ multiplex PCR; TCRdb's version includes in-frame clones alone and lacks a portion of them. The table has 120,000 or so clones, 80% seen once. This CDR3 is 15 amino acids long. The V gene's germline CDR1 is KGHSH and CDR2 LQKENI. Trimming removed 3 bases from V and 2 bases from J, with 14 bases in between. Source material: PBMCs. The chain links TRBV18 to TRBJ2-7; the D gene is possibly TRBD1 (6 bases). This clonotype was sampled from a man in his thirties or forties in good health and CMV-seropositive. As DNA, the CDR3 is TGTGCCAGCTCACCGGACAGTTCGGTAGCCTACGAGCAGTACTTC. This codes for CASSPDSSVAYEQYF.